The T cell receptor (beta chain) described here comes from a study of T cell responses to AZD1222 COVID-19 vaccine (dated by TCRdb to about 2021). In terms of the full investigation: Because spike-specific TCR depth and breadth did not differ between the two schedules, AZD1222 recipients who got a second dose at roughly 4 weeks were pooled with those who got a second dose at roughly 12 weeks. A total of 230 to 250 trial participants underwent TCR sequencing, of whom 200 to 220 received two doses of AZD1222 and around 26 received two doses of the MenACWY control vaccine. Enrollment into the trials was organized by age into subgroups of 18-55, 56-69 and 70-plus years, and those subgroups contained approximately 150, 30 and 60 TCR-sequenced participants, respectively. Paper-wide results and their limitations: Conclusions about previously exposed vaccinees are limited because only six or seven AZD1222 recipients were SARS-CoV-2 seropositive at baseline. Participants were mostly white British and included more females than males, and it was suggested by the authors that clonal diversity may have been underestimated. The whole spike protein was spanned by vaccine-associated CD4 TCRs, and dominant responses were seen in regions 160-218 and 743-854. After two AZD1222 doses, both the breadth and the depth of spike-specific TCRs were significantly higher than at day 0 and than in MenACWY recipients. The 56-69-year group was small, and its depth increase did not reach significance, likely because of low power. Reportedly, almost half of the unique spike-specific TCRs recognized epitopes lying outside the regions that are mutated in the B.1.351 and B.1.1.7 variants. Because no day 14 peak-response samples were available, repertoires were characterized only after the peak T cell response.

The CDR3 regions of human TCRbeta chains were analyzed by immunosequencing. Per the authors' processing: Repertoire TCRs were matched against a reference library of SARS-CoV-2-specific TCRs generated with the MIRA antigen-specificity platform. Breadth was defined as the fraction of unique TCRs that were SARS-CoV-2-associated, and depth was defined as the fraction of total T cells that were SARS-CoV-2-associated. Each spike-specific TCR was assigned to its reactive spike region and to a CD4 or CD8 class using the MIRA data. Log10-transformed breadth and depth values were compared by one-way ANOVA with Sidak's multiple comparisons tests. What TCRdb holds here is the immuneACCESS table cut down to in-frame rearrangements. Part of the clones is not present; checked against another copy, under half of the missing clones reflect an unresolved V gene, and the others are unexplained. That table furnishes V, J and clone size, whereas the DNA furnished D and trimming. The table for this sample lists over 90,000 clones; approximately 89% of them were counted only once. The biggest ten clones account for approximately 22% of the sample.

CDR1 and CDR2, per the germline V gene (reference sequence), are SEHNR and FQNEAQ. The CDR3 has 13 amino acids, counting the end cysteine and phenylalanine. Just CDR3 DNA is preserved here, 39 bases in frame from base 1. Trimming at the junction amounts to 4 bases on V and 10 bases on J, and the germline ends lie 11 bases apart. About this clone: The antigen it binds to is not known. No per-base quality is available; no much larger clone lies one base away.

This sample's time point label indicates: baseline before first vaccination. Vaccinee samples came from UK trials COV001 and COV002, including a single-blind randomized controlled phase 2/3 trial of AZD1222 (ChAdOx1 nCoV-19) in healthy adults. For TCRbeta chain sequencing, PBMC samples were collected from trial participants at day 0 and at day 28 after the second dose. Here the sequenced sample was peripheral blood, taken on day 0 of AZD1222 vaccination. This receptor was taken from an adult in good health. This sequence uses TRBV7-9 and TRBJ1-6; the D gene is perhaps TRBD1, from 5 matching bases. The DNA sequence reads TGTGCCAGCAGCTGGAATGAGGGGTCACCCCTCCACTTT. Translated, it gives CASSWNEGSPLHF. When the CDR3 is completed using the reference TRBV7-9 and TRBJ1-6 genes on either side, the full variable domain is DTGVSQNPRHKITKRGQNVTFRCDPISEHNRLYWYRQTLGQGPEFLTYFQNEAQLEKSRLLSDRFSAERPKGSFSTLEIQRTEQGDSAMYLCASSWNEGSPLHFGNGTRLTVT.